This TCR beta chain stems from a study of CD4 T cells in relation to SARS-CoV-2 and coronaviruses (dated by TCRdb to the early 2020s). With regard to the full study: In the ViraFEST assay, PBMCs were cultured with antigen for roughly 11 days, after which TCR beta CDR3s were sequenced to identify antigen-specific clonal expansions. The negative reference condition was either a culture with an HIV-1 Nef peptide pool or a culture with no peptide. HLA restriction was mapped for shared crossreactive spike epitopes using patient-derived lymphoblastoid cell lines. At the level of individual TCR clonotypes, the study measured memory CD4+ T cell crossreactivity between SARS-CoV-2 spike protein and common cold coronavirus spike proteins. The Adaptive Biotechnologies TCR-sequencing kit was used to sequence samples from three pre-COVID donors and the naive versus memory experiments, while other data came from Illumina-based sequencing. A different TCR-beta assay, based on Illumina, was used to sequence expansion assays from other donors in the study. Points the paper makes about the study in general: Crossreactivity analysis was centred on spike protein, so crossreactivity against other viral proteins was not assessed. Crossreactive clones showed significantly weaker SARS-CoV-2-driven expansion than monoreactive clones, consistent with antigenic imprinting. Pre-pandemic and post-infection samples were not both contributed by any donor, so tracing of the source of pre-existing responses was limited. Small numbers of patients and of tested TCRs limited the study. Memory CD4+ clonotypes crossrecognizing SARS-CoV-2 and at least one common cold coronavirus spike were found in around 71% of donors.

As regards this clone: The antigen this receptor binds is unknown. No qualities accompany the bases; no much larger clone lies one base away.

CD4+ T cells from unexposed donors were collected before the COVID-19 pandemic (2011-2018). The EasySep CD4+ T cell isolation kit was used to isolate CD4+ T cells once the cultures had run for roughly 9 days. As cell numbers permitted, CD4+ T cells from unexposed donors were tested for reactivity to SARS-CoV-2 S and N and to four common cold coronavirus spike pools. Each well received about 1.9 million PBMCs, cultured in IMDM supplemented with approximately 5.2% human AB serum and around 9 IU/ml IL-2. Half of the culture medium was replaced with fresh IL-2-containing medium on days 3 and 7. In general, triplicate replicate wells were used for every peptide culture condition. Leukapheresis product for the unexposed donors was purchased commercially. PBMCs were isolated from leukapheresis product or whole blood by Ficoll-Paque PLUS gradient centrifugation. PBMCs were either cryopreserved at -140°C or used fresh in the expansion assay. The QIAamp Micro DNA Kit was used to extract genomic DNA from the CD4+ T cells.

V ends up 6 bases short and J 0 bases short, with an unmatched junction base count of 16. The germline V gene encodes CDR1 LNHNV and CDR2 YYDKDF (reference sequence). CDR3 length: 19 amino acids, cysteine to phenylalanine. Of the read, only the CDR3 DNA is kept; its 57 bases are in frame from base 1. Preparation of the library involved the immunoSEQ multiplex PCR assay. As for how the authors treated the data: During preprocessing, nonproductive sequences were removed, as were CDR3s that did not start with C, did not end with F or W, or were shorter than 7 amino acids. Antigen-specific clonotypes were called with the MANAFEST web app, based on expansion relative to reference and other culture wells. A clone was considered positive if significant expansion relative to the reference culture was observed in 2 of 3 replicate wells at an FDR below 0.05. To be called positive, a clone also had to show significant expansion compared with every other tandem well and an odds ratio greater than 5. After three terminal residues were trimmed from each end, CDR3 homology was quantified as pairwise Levenshtein distance using the stringdist R package. This immuneACCESS table, as held by TCRdb, lists in-frame sequences with V and J called but not all clones. Of the missing ones, under half trace to an unresolved V gene in checked studies; the others have no known cause. V and J calls and clone size follow that table, whereas D and trimming were derived from the DNA. For this sample the table gives about 23,000 clones, of which more than 60% were detected only once. The top ten clones comprise less than 20% of the sample.

Material: CD4+ T cells from PBMCs, cultured in vitro. The sequence derives from a human donor in good health. This chain joins TRBV15 to TRBJ1-5; 8 of the junction bases match TRBD1. The sequence in DNA is TGTGCCACCAGTCTGGGCAGGGGGCAGGTTGTGTATAGCAATCAGCCCCAGCATTTT. Protein translation: CATSLGRGQVVYSNQPQHF.